A selection of T cell receptor beta chains follows, all from one sample in a study of T cells in Graves' hyperthyroidism and ophthalmopathy. TCRdb re-derived calls from the multiplex PCR reads in MiXCR, one entry per CDR3 protein. In the table there are hundreds of thousands of distinct CDR3 sequences, roughly 40% of which are singletons. Sequencing was done on a sample of blood. Receptors originate from a man aged 18 to 30 with Graves' hyperthyroidism. Each CDR3 is given with its conserved first and last residue. The D gene is left open where the match is weak. Expanded clones get a size class; other rows say once, few or many, or leave the size out.

clone size,J gene,V gene,D gene,CDR3 DNA,CDR3 protein
.,TRBJ2-5,TRBV5-4,TRBD1,TGTGCCAGCAGCGGACAGGGCTCCAGGGAGACCCAGTACTTC,CASSGQGSRETQYF
.,TRBJ1-5,TRBV6-2/TRBV6-3,.,TGTGCCAGCAGTTTAACTATCAATCAGCCCCAGCATTTT,CASSLTINQPQHF
.,TRBJ2-5,TRBV20-1,.,TGCAGTGCTGGGACCTCAGCGACCCAGTACTTC,CSAGTSATQYF
.,TRBJ1-6,TRBV6-5,TRBD1,TGTGCCAGCAGTCTCGACAGGGGGCAGAATTCACCCCTCCACTTT,CASSLDRGQNSPLHF
.,TRBJ1-1,TRBV6-5,.,TGTGCCGGCAGTTACTCGATAGGTAGGATTTCGAACACTGAAGCTTTCTTT,CAGSYSIGRISNTEAFF
many,TRBJ2-5,TRBV25-1,.,TGTGCCAGCAGTGACCCCACGGAAATTGCAAGTTTGGAGACCCAGTACTTC,CASSDPTEIASLETQYF
.,TRBJ1-1,TRBV29-1,TRBD1,TGCAGCGTTGCGGGGACAGGGTGGATTGCTTTCTTT,CSVAGTGWIAFF
many,TRBJ1-2,TRBV19,TRBD1,TGTGCCAGTAGTACTACAGGGACAGGTCGTAACTATGGCTACACCTTC,CASSTTGTGRNYGYTF
.,TRBJ1-5,TRBV29-1,TRBD1,TGCAGCAGGGGGACAGGGGAATTCAATCAGCCCCAGCATTTT,CSRGTGEFNQPQHF
.,TRBJ2-7,TRBV11-2,TRBD2,TGTGCCAGCAGCTTTGAGACTAGCGGGGTCTACGAGCAGTACTTC,CASSFETSGVYEQYF
.,TRBJ2-5,TRBV7-9,.,TGTGCCAGCAGCCTGACGGGGCAATCGGTAAAGGAGACCCAGTACTTC,CASSLTGQSVKETQYF
few,TRBJ2-7,TRBV13,TRBD1,TGTGCCAGCAGCGTAGGACAGGGCGCCAACTACGAGCAGTACTTC,CASSVGQGANYEQYF
.,TRBJ2-7,TRBV6-5,.,TGTGCCAGCAGTTACTCATCGCAGATAGATCGGAACGAGCAGTACTTC,CASSYSSQIDRNEQYF
.,TRBJ2-6,TRBV5-6,TRBD1,TGTGCCAGCAGCCCAGGGGGATTGGCCCTGACTTTC,CASSPGGLALTF
many,TRBJ1-1,TRBV2,TRBD1,TGTGCCAAAAGGACAGGAGAGAACACTGAAGCTTTCTTT,CAKRTGENTEAFF